This TCR beta chain comes out of a study of cytomegalovirus exposure and HLA in healthy donors. Overall study: Tens of millions of unique TCRs from HLA-typed donors made up an early data release. Study-wide results and limits: Follow-up analysis seemed to connect common viral pathogens with several of the most significant clusters identified.

Germline V gene data show CDR1 as MNHEY and CDR2 as SVGAGI. CDR3 length: 15 amino acids. After removal of 3 bases from V and 0 bases from J, the junction contained 4 bases not matched to a gene. A multiplex PCR was run with 60 Vbeta primers and 13 Jbeta primers. Sequencing was performed with immunoSEQ multiplex PCR; in TCRdb, only in-frame clones are kept and a portion is missing. The table lists about 130,000 clones, under 10% of them singletons, with 6.5% to 9% in the top ten. This clone has just a few counts. Its antigen is undetermined. The sample comprised PBMCs. The V gene is TRBV6-5, the J gene TRBJ1-1; the match to TRBD1 covers 7 bases. The sequence came from a woman aged 40-49 years in good health and CMV-seropositive. The CDR3 DNA reads as TGTGCCAGCAGTTATGGACAGGATTTGAACACTGAAGCTTTCTTT. Translating gives CASSYGQDLNTEAFF.